What follows are 29 T cell receptor beta chains derived from one specimen sequenced in a study of CD8 T cells in Susac syndrome. A quantity of about 0.45 to 1 ug RNA underwent reverse transcription using random hexamers. From the immunoSEQ multiplex PCR reads, TCRdb called clonotypes with MiXCR, one entry per CDR3 protein. In the table there are 200,000 or so distinct CDR3 sequences, over 90% of which are singletons. What was sequenced was CD4+ T cells from PBMCs. Receptor source: a human donor with multiple sclerosis.

This clonotype was seen only once. This chain connects TRBV19 to TRBJ1-2; 8 nucleotides line up with TRBD1. This CDR3 contains 15 residues. Germline assignment: CDR1 LNHDA and CDR2 SQIVND (reference sequence). Trimming at V came to 5 bases and at J to 6 bases, leaving 11 bases not matched to a gene. CDR3 DNA: TGTGCCAGTAGTGACGGGGACAGGCGGGGGAATGGCTACACCTTC. Protein: CASSDGDRRGNGYTF.

The chain carries TRBV25-1 and TRBJ1-2; D not resolved. Germline CDR1 and CDR2: MGHDK and SYGVNS. V was pared by 6 bases and J by 4 bases, with 12 bases between. The CDR3 runs 13 residues. The CDR3 DNA reads as TGTGCCAGCAGCGGGCGCTGGGTCTATGGCTACACCTTC. Encoded protein: CASSGRWVYGYTF.

The V gene is TRBV30, the J gene TRBJ2-6; 8 nucleotides line up with TRBD2. Germline V lookup: CDR1 GTSNPN, CDR2 SVGIG (reference sequence). This CDR3 is built from 14 residues. The V segment lost 5 bases and the J segment 4 bases; nucleotides outside the gene matches: 4. CDR3 loop: CAWERGNGANVLTF. The CDR3 nucleotides are TGTGCCTGGGAGCGGGGGAACGGGGCCAACGTCCTGACTTTC.

The chain carries TRBV27 and TRBJ2-7, with D unclear. The CDR3 contains 13 residues. V lost 8 bases and J 2 bases, leaving 13 bases between the germline ends. CDR1 and CDR2 (germline): MNHEY, SMNVEV (reference sequence). Written as DNA, the CDR3 is TGTGCCAGCGGAATAGGAGCCGCCTACGAGCAGTACTTC. This encodes CASGIGAAYEQYF.

This clonotype was seen once. The chain combines TRBV6-1 with TRBJ2-3, with TRBD2 as a possible D gene (6 bases). The CDR3 is 13 residues long. Per germline, CDR1 MNHNS and CDR2 SASEGT. Trimming took off 7 bases at V and 2 bases at J, with 10 bases between the two ends. CDR3 nucleotide sequence: TGTGCCAGCACTGGCGGGGACACAGATACGCAGTATTTT. Translation: CASTGGDTDTQYF.

This chain joins TRBV24-1 and TRBJ1-1; D call uncertain. This CDR3 spans 14 amino acids. V was shortened by 3 bases and J by 5 bases, with 12 bases between the two germline ends. The V gene's germline CDR1 is KGHDR and CDR2 SFDVKD. CDR3 DNA sequence: TGTGCCACCAGTGATCCGACGGTGGGGACTGAAGCTTTCTTT. Its translation: CATSDPTVGTEAFF.

The gene calls are TRBV20-1 and TRBJ1-5; 12 bases map to TRBD1. This CDR3 is 17 amino acids long. The V gene's germline CDR1 is DFQATT and CDR2 SNEGSKA (reference sequence). J was trimmed by 1 base and V by 3 bases; bases with no gene match: 7. The CDR3 DNA sequence: TGCAGTGCTAGGGTCCCGGGACAGGGGGCCAGCAATCAGCCCCAGCATTTT. Its protein product is CSARVPGQGASNQPQHF.

The rearrangement links TRBV29-1 to TRBJ1-1, with D possibly matching TRBD1 (6 bases). The germline V gene encodes CDR1 SQVTM and CDR2 ANQGSEA. The CDR3 runs to 15 residues. The V end lost 8 bases, the J end lost 3 bases, and 22 bases lay between the germline ends. CDR3: CSFGRALGGHTEAFF. For the CDR3, the DNA is TGCAGCTTCGGCAGGGCGCTGGGGGGGCACACTGAAGCTTTCTTT.

The CDR3, as DNA: TGCGCCAGCAGAGTAGAGGAAAGCGGCTACACCTTC. Its protein product is CASRVEESGYTF. The gene calls are TRBV5-1 and TRBJ1-2; D ambiguous. The CDR3 is made up of 12 amino acids. Germline values: CDR1 SGHRS, CDR2 YFSETQ. Deletions cut 5 bases from V and 8 bases from J, with 13 bases between.

The V call is TRBV4-2, the J call TRBJ2-7, with 10 bases matching TRBD2. This CDR3 is built from 15 residues. With V trimmed by 3 bases and J by 7 bases, 9 bases remained unmatched. Germline assignment: CDR1 LGHNA and CDR2 YNFKEQ. CDR3 nucleotides: TGTGCCAGCAGCCATGCTAGCGGGAGTCTTGGGGAGCAGTACTTC. Its protein product is CASSHASGSLGEQYF.

The table lists this clonotype with a count of one. The chain employs TRBV3-1 and TRBJ2-1; 9 bases line up with TRBD2. The germline CDR1 and CDR2 sequences are LGHDT and YNNKEL (reference sequence). The CDR3 contains 15 residues. V was pared by 5 bases and J by 7 bases, with 9 bases of the junction left unmatched. The CDR3 reads CASSWGSGRRNEQFF. The CDR3 bases are TGTGCCAGCAGCTGGGGGAGCGGGAGGAGGAATGAGCAGTTCTTC.

This rearrangement joins TRBV5-5 to TRBJ2-5; 8 bases are a match to TRBD2. Germline assignment: CDR1 SGHKS and CDR2 YYEKEE (reference sequence). CDR3 size: 14 residues. J was trimmed by 5 bases and V by 5 bases; bases with no gene match: 8. CDR3 sequence (DNA): TGTGCCAGCAGGATGCCGGGAGGGAGGGAGACCCAGTACTTC. This codes for CASRMPGGRETQYF.

The chain links TRBV20-1 to TRBJ2-3; no definite D call. The length of the CDR3 is 11 residues. The germline V and J ends were trimmed by 3 bases and 7 bases, with 8 bases remaining between them. Per germline, CDR1 DFQATT and CDR2 SNEGSKA (reference sequence). The CDR3 reads CSASPGYTQYF. The CDR3 DNA sequence: TGCAGTGCTAGTCCGGGCTATACGCAGTATTTT.

The chain is built from TRBV20-1 and TRBJ2-3; D gene unclear. Trimming removed 1 base from V and 5 bases from J, with 10 bases in between. Germline CDR1 reads DFQATT; CDR2 reads SNEGSKA (reference sequence). The CDR3 is made up of 13 amino acids. The CDR3 sequence is CSARGPSGDTQYF. The CDR3 nucleotides are TGCAGTGCTAGAGGCCCTTCGGGAGATACGCAGTATTTT.

The chain combines TRBV29-1 with TRBJ2-6, with 13 bases aligning to TRBD2. CDR1 is SQVTM, CDR2 ANQGSEA, per germline. CDR3 length equals 20 residues. V lost 4 bases and J lost 4; bases outside the gene matches: 16. The CDR3 here is CSVGGRLAGGSLPGANVLTF. The CDR3 DNA is TGCAGCGTTGGGGGCAGACTAGCGGGAGGATCCCTCCCCGGGGCCAACGTCCTGACTTTC.

This clonotype was found once. The chain couples TRBV7-3 to TRBJ2-1, with TRBD2 matching 8 bases. The germline V gene encodes CDR1 SGHTA and CDR2 FQGTGA. There are 13 residues in the CDR3. Trimming at V came to 5 bases and at J to 10 bases, leaving 7 bases not matched to a gene. CDR3 sequence reads: CASSPTSVGEQFF. Here the CDR3 DNA reads TGTGCCAGCAGCCCGACTAGCGTGGGCGAGCAGTTCTTC.

The chain couples TRBV6-2 or TRBV6-3 to TRBJ1-1; D remains unclear. The CDR3 is made up of 13 amino acids. Trimming stripped 5 bases from V and 4 bases from J, with 11 bases between. The germline CDR1 and CDR2 sequences are MNHEY and SVGEGT. Here the CDR3 reads CASSRDWSTEAFF. The CDR3 coding sequence is TGTGCCAGCAGTCGAGACTGGAGCACTGAAGCTTTCTTT.

The chain links TRBV6-6 to TRBJ1-1; D is perhaps TRBD1 (6 bases). V lost 6 bases, J lost 4 bases, and 12 bases lay in between. The V gene's germline CDR1 is MNHNY and CDR2 SVGAGI (reference sequence). There are 13 residues in the CDR3. The CDR3 nucleotides are TGTGCCAGCAGGCTGAAACAGGGCACTGAAGCTTTCTTT. It translates to CASRLKQGTEAFF.

The genes are TRBV24-1 and TRBJ2-7, with D uncertain. The CDR3 has 10 amino acids. Germline lookup yields CDR1 KGHDR and CDR2 SFDVKD. Trimming removed 7 bases at V and 7 bases at J, with 7 bases between. This CDR3 is CATRAVEQYF. DNA of the CDR3: TGTGCCACCAGAGCCGTGGAGCAGTACTTC.

V is TRBV10-1 and J is TRBJ2-1, with a tentative D call TRBD2 (6 bases). The CDR3 has 13 residues. Trimming cost V 2 bases and J 9 bases, with 11 bases left between them. Germline lookup yields CDR1 WNHNN and CDR2 SYGVQD (reference sequence). For the CDR3, the DNA is TGCGCCAGCAGTGAGGGGGGAGGCAGTGAGCAGTTCTTC. Protein product: CASSEGGGSEQFF.

The chain has TRBV30 and TRBJ1-5, with a weak D call TRBD1 (5 bases). V was pared by 2 bases and J by 6 bases, with 14 bases between. Germline V lookup: CDR1 GTSNPN, CDR2 SVGIG (reference sequence). CDR3 length equals 14 residues. Here the CDR3 reads CAWSHSGFGQPQHF. The CDR3 DNA reads as TGTGCCTGGAGTCACTCAGGGTTCGGTCAGCCCCAGCATTTT. The full variable domain, rest sourced from reference TRBV30 and TRBJ1-5, is SQTIHQWPATLVQPVGSPLSLECTVEGTSNPNLYWYRQAAGRGLQLLFYSVGIGQISSEVPQNLSASRPQDRQFILSSKKLLLSDSGFYLCAWSHSGFGQPQHFGDGTRLSIL.

The chain joins TRBV30 to TRBJ2-1, with 13 bases matching TRBD2. The germline V gene encodes CDR1 GTSNPN and CDR2 SVGIG (reference sequence). The junction had 4 bases not matched to a gene; V was cut back by 2 bases and J by 6 bases. The CDR3 extends over 15 amino acids. In nucleotides, the CDR3 is TGTGCCTGGAGTATTGGGACTAGCGGGATCAATGAGCAGTTCTTC. The encoded protein is CAWSIGTSGINEQFF.

Of note for this clonotype: One junction end does not reproduce the germline sequence, and a read error may be involved. The gene calls are TRBV5-1 and TRBJ2-3, with D maybe TRBD2 (5 bases). From germline, CDR1 is SGHRS and CDR2 YFSETQ. This CDR3 region has 14 residues. CDR3 sequence reads: CASSPRPSIDTQYF. CDR3 sequence (DNA): TGCGCCAGCAGCCCTCGGCCTAGCATAGATACGCAGTATTTT.

The CDR3: CASSQDGSGELFF. DNA for the CDR3: TGTGCCAGCAGCCAAGATGGGAGCGGGGAGCTGTTTTTT. The chain employs TRBV3-1 and TRBJ2-2; weak D call: TRBD2 (5 bases). CDR3 size: 13 residues. Germline V gene lookup returns CDR1 LGHDT and CDR2 YNNKEL (reference sequence). V lost 0 bases and J lost 7, with 6 bases in between. The whole variable domain, remainder taken from reference TRBV3-1 and TRBJ2-2, is DTAVSQTPKYLVTQMGNDKSIKCEQNLGHDTMYWYKQDSKKFLKIMFSYNNKELIINETVPNRFSPKSPDKAHLNLHINSLELGDSAVYFCASSQDGSGELFFGEGSRLTVL.

V gene TRBV30 combines with J gene TRBJ2-3; the D gene is possibly TRBD2 (6 bases). CDR1 and CDR2 from the germline V gene are GTSNPN and SVGIG (reference sequence). The CDR3 is 12 amino acids. Trimming left V 4 bases short and J 6 bases short, with 11 bases between. As DNA, the CDR3 is TGTGCCTGGACCCCAGGAGGGGATACGCAGTATTTT. This translates into CAWTPGGDTQYF.

The chain links TRBV9 to TRBJ1-5, with TRBD1 as a possible D gene (6 bases). Germline V gene sequence: CDR1 SGDLS, CDR2 YYNGEE. The CDR3 extends over 15 amino acids. V shed 2 bases and J shed 4 bases, with 13 bases lying between them. The CDR3 DNA reads as TGTGCCAGCAGCGTCGATGACAGGAGAAATCAGCCCCAGCATTTT. As protein: CASSVDDRRNQPQHF. Combining the CDR3 with reference TRBV9 and TRBJ1-5 gives the whole variable domain DSGVTQTPKHLITATGQRVTLRCSPRSGDLSVYWYQQSLDQGLQFLIQYYNGEERAKGNILERFSAQQFPDLHSELNLSSLELGDSALYFCASSVDDRRNQPQHFGDGTRLSIL.

CDR3 protein: CSARATGYEQYF. The CDR3 region has the DNA TGCAGTGCTAGAGCGACCGGATACGAGCAGTACTTC. V and J are TRBV20-1 and TRBJ2-7, with unresolved D. V lost 1 base and J lost 4, with 8 bases in between. Germline CDR1 DFQATT, CDR2 SNEGSKA (reference sequence). This CDR3 is built from 12 residues.

V is TRBV4-2 and J is TRBJ2-3; the match to TRBD2 covers 8 bases. Unmatched junction bases numbered 9, after V lost 1 base and J lost 6 bases. CDR1 LGHNA and CDR2 YNFKEQ come from the germline V gene. This CDR3 has 16 amino acids. The CDR3 bases are TGTGCCAGCAGCCAAGTGCAAGCGGGAGCAGGGGATACGCAGTATTTT. Translation: CASSQVQAGAGDTQYF.

The chain uses TRBV20-1 and TRBJ2-1; 14 bases map to TRBD2. The CDR3 contains 16 residues. CDR1 and CDR2 (germline): DFQATT, SNEGSKA (reference sequence). The junction had 1 base not matched to a gene; V was cut back by 3 bases and J by 0 bases. The CDR3 DNA is TGCAGTGCTAGTGGGACTAGCGGGAGCTCCTACAATGAGCAGTTCTTC. Its protein is CSASGTSGSSYNEQFF.